These 4 T cell receptor beta chains were all obtained from the same sample, sequenced in a study of blood T cells in healthy people across ages (dated by TCRdb to about 2015). Libraries were constructed by 5' RACE. Sequencing instrument: Illumina HiSeq 2500. A second PCR of roughly 7 to 11 cycles was performed with a sample-barcoded 5' primer and a J-beta primer mix. The public reads were reprocessed in TCRdb via fastp at Q25 and MiXCR, keeping in-frame beta chains. CDR3 protein duplicates are merged, each entry listing the most common genes and DNA. This sample comprises a few hundred thousand distinct CDR3 sequences, roughly 26% of them detected only once. The ten biggest clones cover approximately 29% of the sample. The sequenced sample consisted of blood. These TCRs come from a woman aged 65 to 85 in good health.

This clonotype was observed a handful of times. This chain uses TRBV5-1 with TRBJ2-7; D assignment may be TRBD1 or TRBD2 (5 bases each). Germline V gene sequence: CDR1 SGHRS, CDR2 YFSETQ. With 3 bases removed from V and 6 bases from J, the gap between germline ends came to 13 bases. The CDR3 length is 13 residues. CDR3 protein: CASSSRDTGEQYF. The CDR3 DNA follows: TGCGCCAGCAGCTCGAGGGATACAGGCGAGCAGTACTTC.

In its sample, this clonotype was seen a few times. The rearrangement joins TRBV11-2 to TRBJ1-1; 7 bases agree with TRBD1. V dropped 4 bases and J dropped 4; count of bases not matched to a gene: 15. CDR3 size: 17 residues. Germline CDR1 and CDR2: SGHAT and FQNNGV. For the CDR3, the DNA is TGTGCCAGCAGCTCCGGGTCCGTGACAGGGTACTCCACTGAAGCTTTCTTT. This codes for CASSSGSVTGYSTEAFF.

The chain uses TRBV20-1 and TRBJ2-7; 9 nucleotides align to TRBD1. The CDR3 sequence is 16 residues long. V was pared by 3 bases and J by 2 bases, with 11 bases of the junction left unmatched. Germline V CDR1 and CDR2: DFQATT, SNEGSKA (reference sequence). The CDR3 is CSASKGGTGSAYEQYF. CDR3 coding DNA: TGCAGTGCTAGCAAAGGGGGGACAGGGTCGGCCTACGAGCAGTACTTC.

V usage is TRBV29-1 and J usage is TRBJ1-4, with TRBD1 identical over 10 bases. The CDR3 contains 15 residues. With V trimmed by 6 bases and J by 3 bases, 7 bases remained unmatched. CDR1 and CDR2 (germline): SQVTM, ANQGSEA. In DNA, the CDR3 is TGCAGCGTGTCCCGGGACAGGGGTTCTAATGAAAAACTGTTTTTT. Translating gives CSVSRDRGSNEKLFF.